This TCR beta chain was sequenced for a study of metastatic and nonmetastatic thyroid tumors. Looking at the study overall: The authors compared repertoires across blood and tumor or nodule tissue from malignant and benign thyroid patients.

As concerns this clone: The target antigen is unknown. One end of the junction fails to match germline, which may point to a read error.

Points from the study as a whole: The reported finding was significantly higher TCR beta diversity in malignant thyroid tumors relative to benign nodules, in blood and tumor.

Treatment of any kind had been given to no patient before thyroid surgery. The CDR3 length is 14 residues. In the original processing: To classify distant metastasis in papillary thyroid cancer, a model was built from CDR3 differences across clinicopathological groups. TCRdb re-called clones from the PCR reads using MiXCR. None of the V and J calls come from the authors' own analysis; TCRdb made them. The sample consists of over 2,500 clones, 27% of them appearing once. The TCR originated in a female donor with papillary thyroid cancer or a benign thyroid nodule (not recorded which). Some clones in this sample may be carry-over from other donors' samples. The rearrangement links TRBV12-3 or TRBV12-4 to TRBJ1-1; D call uncertain. Sequences were obtained from tumor tissue. The CDR3 is CASSLVWEKDRHLF. Written as DNA, the CDR3 is TGTGCCAGCAGTTTAGTATGGGAGAAAGACCGTCATTTATTT.